These T cell receptor beta chains were read from a single sample in a study of CD8 T cells in ankylosing spondylitis. TCRdb re-analysed the 5' RACE reads in MiXCR, keeping a single row per CDR3 protein. The sample yields 150,000 to 200,000 distinct CDR3 sequences, 18% seen once. The sample comprised blood, either unsorted or a sorted T cell fraction (not recorded which). These receptors all stem from a male donor under 30 with ankylosing spondylitis or in good health (not recorded which). Each CDR3 is given without its conserved first and last residue. Fields, in order: V gene, J gene, CDR3 protein.

v_gene: TRBV6-6; j_gene: TRBJ2-2; CDR3aa: ASSYRDGELF
v_gene: TRBV11-2; j_gene: TRBJ2-2; CDR3aa: ASSYEAGDTGELF
v_gene: TRBV20-1; j_gene: TRBJ2-5; CDR3aa: SARDWPSGGPKTQY
v_gene: TRBV27; j_gene: TRBJ1-2; CDR3aa: ASSLYGLGGYT
v_gene: TRBV6-5; j_gene: TRBJ2-2; CDR3aa: ASSSTGGGTGELF
v_gene: TRBV27; j_gene: TRBJ2-1; CDR3aa: ASRDTAYNEQF
v_gene: TRBV5-1; j_gene: TRBJ2-1; CDR3aa: ASSLVGGTYNEQF
v_gene: TRBV29-1; j_gene: TRBJ2-2; CDR3aa: SVPGTITGELF
v_gene: TRBV12-3/TRBV12-4; j_gene: TRBJ1-1; CDR3aa: ASRERGANTEAF
v_gene: TRBV10-1; j_gene: TRBJ1-2; CDR3aa: ASSEAGKEGYT
v_gene: TRBV3-1; j_gene: TRBJ2-7; CDR3aa: ASSPGQSTYEQY
v_gene: TRBV12-3/TRBV12-4; j_gene: TRBJ2-3; CDR3aa: ASSSYSDLSDTQY
v_gene: TRBV5-1; j_gene: TRBJ2-1; CDR3aa: ASSWTSGRVTEQF
v_gene: TRBV4-2; j_gene: TRBJ2-3; CDR3aa: ASSQDGDRRTDTQY
v_gene: TRBV12-3/TRBV12-4; j_gene: TRBJ2-2; CDR3aa: ASSPGLARRSGELF
v_gene: TRBV3-1; j_gene: TRBJ2-1; CDR3aa: ASSQEGLAPSYNEQF
v_gene: TRBV6-6; j_gene: TRBJ2-1; CDR3aa: ASSRTSGDNEQF
v_gene: TRBV10-3; j_gene: TRBJ2-7; CDR3aa: AITKSKGLAGLYEQY
v_gene: TRBV6-2/TRBV6-3; j_gene: TRBJ1-3; CDR3aa: ASSYLLMTSGNTIY
v_gene: TRBV29-1; j_gene: TRBJ2-3; CDR3aa: SDSTDTQY
v_gene: TRBV20-1; j_gene: TRBJ2-3; CDR3aa: SVPLLDTQY
v_gene: TRBV9; j_gene: TRBJ2-7; CDR3aa: ASSTTGAAYEQY
v_gene: TRBV2; j_gene: TRBJ2-3; CDR3aa: ASKGGSKTDTQY
v_gene: TRBV10-3; j_gene: TRBJ2-1; CDR3aa: AISVAIQLSEQF
v_gene: TRBV29-1; j_gene: TRBJ2-3; CDR3aa: SVVAGASADTQY
v_gene: TRBV13; j_gene: TRBJ2-7; CDR3aa: ASSSGAGLAVPSEQY
v_gene: TRBV27; j_gene: TRBJ2-7; CDR3aa: ASSLRTYNEQY
v_gene: TRBV2; j_gene: TRBJ2-7; CDR3aa: ASSRDRGDEQY
v_gene: TRBV12-3/TRBV12-4; j_gene: TRBJ2-3; CDR3aa: ASSLWGAGSTDTQY
v_gene: TRBV9; j_gene: TRBJ2-7; CDR3aa: ASSVAGHEQY
v_gene: TRBV27; j_gene: TRBJ1-1; CDR3aa: ASSSRGALNEAF
v_gene: TRBV20-1; j_gene: TRBJ2-5; CDR3aa: SASAGETQY
v_gene: TRBV18; j_gene: TRBJ2-2; CDR3aa: ASSPVLTGELF
v_gene: TRBV10-3; j_gene: TRBJ2-3; CDR3aa: AIRSGTFTDTQY